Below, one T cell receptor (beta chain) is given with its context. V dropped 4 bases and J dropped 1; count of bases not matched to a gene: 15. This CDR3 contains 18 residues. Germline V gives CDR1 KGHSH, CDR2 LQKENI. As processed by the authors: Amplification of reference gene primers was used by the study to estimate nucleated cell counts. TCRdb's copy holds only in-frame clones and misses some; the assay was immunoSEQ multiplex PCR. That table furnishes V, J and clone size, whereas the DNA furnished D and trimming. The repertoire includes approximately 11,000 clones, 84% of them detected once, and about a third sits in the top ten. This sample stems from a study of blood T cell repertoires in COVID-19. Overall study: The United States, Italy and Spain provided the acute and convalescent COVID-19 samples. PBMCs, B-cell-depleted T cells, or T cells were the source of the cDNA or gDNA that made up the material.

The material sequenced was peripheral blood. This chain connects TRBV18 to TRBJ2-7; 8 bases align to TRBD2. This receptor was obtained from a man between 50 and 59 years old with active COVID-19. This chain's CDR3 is CASSLTGLVIGVSYEQYF. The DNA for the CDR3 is TGTGCCAGCTCACTGACGGGACTAGTGATTGGAGTTTCCTACGAGCAGTACTTC.